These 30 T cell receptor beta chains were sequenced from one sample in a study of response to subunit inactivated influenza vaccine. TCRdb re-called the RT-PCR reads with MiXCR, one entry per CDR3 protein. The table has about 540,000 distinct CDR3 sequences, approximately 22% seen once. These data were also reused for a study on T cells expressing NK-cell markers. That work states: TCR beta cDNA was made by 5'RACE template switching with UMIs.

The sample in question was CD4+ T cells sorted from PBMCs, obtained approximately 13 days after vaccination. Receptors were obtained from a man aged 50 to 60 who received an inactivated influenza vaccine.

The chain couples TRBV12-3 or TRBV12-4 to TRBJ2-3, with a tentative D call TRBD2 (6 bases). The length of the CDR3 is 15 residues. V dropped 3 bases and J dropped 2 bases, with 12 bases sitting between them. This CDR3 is CASSFFSGDTDTQYF. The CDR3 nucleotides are TGTGCCAGCAGTTTTTTTTCGGGGGACACAGATACGCAGTATTTT.

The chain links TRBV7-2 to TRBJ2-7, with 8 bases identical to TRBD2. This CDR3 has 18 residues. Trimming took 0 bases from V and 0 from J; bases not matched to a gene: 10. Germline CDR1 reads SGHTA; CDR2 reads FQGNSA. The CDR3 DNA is TGTGCCAGCAGCTTAGCCCCTTTACTAGCGGCAAGCTCCTACGAGCAGTACTTC. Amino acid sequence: CASSLAPLLAASSYEQYF.

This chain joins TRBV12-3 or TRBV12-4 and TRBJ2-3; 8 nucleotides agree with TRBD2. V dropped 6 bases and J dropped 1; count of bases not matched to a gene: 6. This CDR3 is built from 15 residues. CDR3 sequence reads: CASRLTGGRTDTQYF. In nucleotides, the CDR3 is TGTGCCAGCAGGTTGACGGGGGGGCGCACAGATACGCAGTATTTT.

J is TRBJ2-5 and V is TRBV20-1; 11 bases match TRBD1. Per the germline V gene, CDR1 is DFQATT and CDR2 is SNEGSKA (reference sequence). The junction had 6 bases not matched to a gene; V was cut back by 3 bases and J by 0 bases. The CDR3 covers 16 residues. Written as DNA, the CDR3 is TGCAGTGCTAGCGAGGGACAGGGGGTCAACCAAGAGACCCAGTACTTC. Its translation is CSASEGQGVNQETQYF.

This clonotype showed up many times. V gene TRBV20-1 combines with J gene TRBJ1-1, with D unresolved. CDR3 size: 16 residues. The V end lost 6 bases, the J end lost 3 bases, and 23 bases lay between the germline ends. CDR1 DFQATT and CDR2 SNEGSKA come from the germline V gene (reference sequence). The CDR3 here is CSAKEYLGADDTEAFF. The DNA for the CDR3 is TGCAGTGCCAAGGAATATTTGGGAGCGGATGACACTGAAGCTTTCTTT.

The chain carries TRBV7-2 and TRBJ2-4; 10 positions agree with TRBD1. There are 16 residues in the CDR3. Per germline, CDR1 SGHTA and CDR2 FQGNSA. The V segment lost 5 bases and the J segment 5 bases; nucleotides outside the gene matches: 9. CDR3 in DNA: TGTGCCAGCAGCCTCAGGGACAGGGGATTTCAAAACATTCAGTACTTC. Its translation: CASSLRDRGFQNIQYF. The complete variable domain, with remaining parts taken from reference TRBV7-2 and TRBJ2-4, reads GAGVSQSPSNKVTEKGKDVELRCDPISGHTALYWYRQSLGQGLEFLIYFQGNSAPDKSGLPSDRFSAERTGGSVSTLTIQRTQQEDSAVYLCASSLRDRGFQNIQYFGAGTRLSVL.

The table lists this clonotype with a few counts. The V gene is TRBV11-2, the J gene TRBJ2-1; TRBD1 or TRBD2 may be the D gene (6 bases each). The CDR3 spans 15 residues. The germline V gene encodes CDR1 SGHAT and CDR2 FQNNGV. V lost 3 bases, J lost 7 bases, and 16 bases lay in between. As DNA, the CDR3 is TGTGCCAGCAGCTTCGGGGGCGGTTTAGTTAATGAGCAGTTCTTC. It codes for CASSFGGGLVNEQFF.

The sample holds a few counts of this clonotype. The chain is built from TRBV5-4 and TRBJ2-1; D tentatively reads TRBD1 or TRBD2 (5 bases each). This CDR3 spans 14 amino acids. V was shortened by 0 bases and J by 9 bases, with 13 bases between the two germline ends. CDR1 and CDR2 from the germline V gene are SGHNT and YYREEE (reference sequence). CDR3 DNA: TGTGCCAGCAGCTTGGTCGTGGGACGAGTTGAGCAGTTCTTC. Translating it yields CASSLVVGRVEQFF.

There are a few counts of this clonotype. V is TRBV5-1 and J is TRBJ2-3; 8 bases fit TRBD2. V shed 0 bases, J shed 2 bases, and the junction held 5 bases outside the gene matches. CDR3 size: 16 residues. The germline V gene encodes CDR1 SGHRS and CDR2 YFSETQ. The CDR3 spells CASSLGAGAFTDTQYF. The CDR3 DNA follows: TGCGCCAGCAGCTTGGGAGCGGGGGCCTTCACAGATACGCAGTATTTT.

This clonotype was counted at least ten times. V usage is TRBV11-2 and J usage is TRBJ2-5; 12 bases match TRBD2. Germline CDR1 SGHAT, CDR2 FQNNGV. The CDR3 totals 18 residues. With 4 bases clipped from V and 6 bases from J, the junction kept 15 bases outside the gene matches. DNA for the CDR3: TGTGCCAGCAGCTCCGACTGGACTAGCGGGGCTTACTCGAAGACCCAGTACTTC. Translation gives CASSSDWTSGAYSKTQYF.

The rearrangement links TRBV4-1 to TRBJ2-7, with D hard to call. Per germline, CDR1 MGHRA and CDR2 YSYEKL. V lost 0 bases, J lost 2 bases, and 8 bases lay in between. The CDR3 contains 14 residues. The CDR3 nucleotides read TGCGCCAGCAGCCAAGATCCGGTTACCTACGAGCAGTACTTC. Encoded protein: CASSQDPVTYEQYF.

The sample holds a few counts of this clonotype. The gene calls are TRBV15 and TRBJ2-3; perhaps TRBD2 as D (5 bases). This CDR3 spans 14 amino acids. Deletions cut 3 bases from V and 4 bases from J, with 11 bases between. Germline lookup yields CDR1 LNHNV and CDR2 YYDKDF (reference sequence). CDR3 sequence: CATSRDLGADTQYF. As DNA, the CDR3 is TGTGCCACCAGCAGGGACTTAGGTGCAGATACGCAGTATTTT.

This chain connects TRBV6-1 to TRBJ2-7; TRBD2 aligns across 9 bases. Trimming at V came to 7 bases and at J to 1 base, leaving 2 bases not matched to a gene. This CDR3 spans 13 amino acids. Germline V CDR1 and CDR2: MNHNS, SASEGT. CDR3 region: CASKAGGSYEQYF. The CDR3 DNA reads TGTGCCAGCAAAGCGGGAGGTTCCTACGAGCAGTACTTC.

The CDR3 nucleotides are TGTGCCAGCACCATGGGACTAGCGGCCTACAATGAGCAGTTCTTC. Translating it yields CASTMGLAAYNEQFF. V and J are TRBV28 and TRBJ2-1; 11 bases align to TRBD2. V trimming: 7 bases; J trimming: 2 bases; junction bases outside the gene matches: 4. Per the germline V gene, CDR1 is MDHEN and CDR2 is SYDVKM. The CDR3 is 15 residues long.

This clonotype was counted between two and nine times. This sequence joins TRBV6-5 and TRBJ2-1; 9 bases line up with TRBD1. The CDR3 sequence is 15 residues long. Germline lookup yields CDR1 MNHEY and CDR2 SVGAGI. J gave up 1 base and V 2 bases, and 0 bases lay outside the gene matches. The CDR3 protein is CASSYGQGSYNEQFF. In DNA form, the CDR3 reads TGTGCCAGCAGTTACGGACAGGGGTCCTACAATGAGCAGTTCTTC.

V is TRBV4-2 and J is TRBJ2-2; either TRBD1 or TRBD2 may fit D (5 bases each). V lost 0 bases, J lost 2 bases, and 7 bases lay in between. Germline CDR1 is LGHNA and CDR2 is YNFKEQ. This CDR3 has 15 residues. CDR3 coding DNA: TGTGCCAGCAGCCAAGATGGGGACAACACCGGGGAGCTGTTTTTT. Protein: CASSQDGDNTGELFF.

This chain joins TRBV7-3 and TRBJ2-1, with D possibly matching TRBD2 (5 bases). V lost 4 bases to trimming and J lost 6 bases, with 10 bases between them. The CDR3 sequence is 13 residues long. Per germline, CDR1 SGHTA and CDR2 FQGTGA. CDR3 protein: CASSSRGGNEQFF. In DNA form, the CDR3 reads TGTGCCAGCAGCTCCCGGGGTGGCAATGAGCAGTTCTTC.

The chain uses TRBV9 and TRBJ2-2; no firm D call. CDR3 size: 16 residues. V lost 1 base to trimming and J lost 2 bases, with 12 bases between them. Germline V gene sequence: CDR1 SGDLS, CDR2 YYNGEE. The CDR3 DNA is TGTGCCAGCAGCGTACAGGCACTACGAAACACCGGGGAGCTGTTTTTT. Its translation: CASSVQALRNTGELFF. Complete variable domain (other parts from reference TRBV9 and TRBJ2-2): DSGVTQTPKHLITATGQRVTLRCSPRSGDLSVYWYQQSLDQGLQFLIQYYNGEERAKGNILERFSAQQFPDLHSELNLSSLELGDSALYFCASSVQALRNTGELFFGEGSRLTVL.

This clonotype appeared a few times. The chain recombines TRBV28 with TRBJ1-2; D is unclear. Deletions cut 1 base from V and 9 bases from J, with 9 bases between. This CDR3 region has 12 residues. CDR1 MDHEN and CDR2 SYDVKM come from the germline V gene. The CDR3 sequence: CASSLSGFRYTF. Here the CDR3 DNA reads TGTGCCAGCAGTTTATCGGGGTTCCGCTACACCTTC.

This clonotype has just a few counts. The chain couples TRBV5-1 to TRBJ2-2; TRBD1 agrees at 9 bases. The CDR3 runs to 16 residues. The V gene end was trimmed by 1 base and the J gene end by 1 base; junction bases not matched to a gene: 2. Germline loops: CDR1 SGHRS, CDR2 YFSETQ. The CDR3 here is CASSLQGQGNTGELFF. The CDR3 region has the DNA TGCGCCAGCAGCTTGCAGGGACAGGGGAACACCGGGGAGCTGTTTTTT.

CDR3 nucleotides: TGCAGTGCTTTTGGACAGGGAATCTACGAGCAGTACTTC. As protein: CSAFGQGIYEQYF. The chain uses TRBV20-1 and TRBJ2-7; 8 positions match TRBD1. The germline gives CDR1 DFQATT, CDR2 SNEGSKA (reference sequence). Trimming at V came to 5 bases and at J to 3 bases, leaving 6 bases not matched to a gene. The CDR3 has 13 residues.

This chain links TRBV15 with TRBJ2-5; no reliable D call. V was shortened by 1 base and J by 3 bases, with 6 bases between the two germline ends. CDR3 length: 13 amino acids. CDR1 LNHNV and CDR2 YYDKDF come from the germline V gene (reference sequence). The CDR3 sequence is CATSRGGKETQYF. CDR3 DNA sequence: TGTGCCACCAGCAGAGGAGGAAAAGAGACCCAGTACTTC.

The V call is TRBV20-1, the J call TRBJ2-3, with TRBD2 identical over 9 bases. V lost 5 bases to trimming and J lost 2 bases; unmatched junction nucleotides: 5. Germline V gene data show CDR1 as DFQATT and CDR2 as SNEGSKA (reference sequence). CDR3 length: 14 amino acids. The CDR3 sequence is CSAGLAGPTDTQYF. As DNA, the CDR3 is TGCAGTGCTGGGCTAGCGGGACCCACAGATACGCAGTATTTT.

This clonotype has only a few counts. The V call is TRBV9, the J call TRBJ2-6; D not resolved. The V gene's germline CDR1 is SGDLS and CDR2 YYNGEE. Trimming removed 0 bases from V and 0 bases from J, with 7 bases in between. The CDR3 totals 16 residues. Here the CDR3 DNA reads TGTGCCAGCAGCGTAGGTGGCACCTCTGGGGCCAACGTCCTGACTTTC. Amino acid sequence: CASSVGGTSGANVLTF. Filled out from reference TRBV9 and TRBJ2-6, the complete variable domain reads DSGVTQTPKHLITATGQRVTLRCSPRSGDLSVYWYQQSLDQGLQFLIQYYNGEERAKGNILERFSAQQFPDLHSELNLSSLELGDSALYFCASSVGGTSGANVLTFGAGSRLTVL.

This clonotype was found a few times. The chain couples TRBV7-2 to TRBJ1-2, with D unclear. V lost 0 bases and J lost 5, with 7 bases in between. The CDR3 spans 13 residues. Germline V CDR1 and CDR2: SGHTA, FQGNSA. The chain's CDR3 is CASSLAADYGYTF. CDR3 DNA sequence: TGTGCCAGCAGCTTAGCGGCAGATTATGGCTACACCTTC.

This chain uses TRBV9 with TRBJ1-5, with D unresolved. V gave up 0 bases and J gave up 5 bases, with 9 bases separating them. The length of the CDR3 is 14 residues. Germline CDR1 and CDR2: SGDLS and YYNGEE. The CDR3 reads CASSVESEDQPQHF. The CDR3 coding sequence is TGTGCCAGCAGCGTAGAGTCGGAAGATCAGCCCCAGCATTTT.

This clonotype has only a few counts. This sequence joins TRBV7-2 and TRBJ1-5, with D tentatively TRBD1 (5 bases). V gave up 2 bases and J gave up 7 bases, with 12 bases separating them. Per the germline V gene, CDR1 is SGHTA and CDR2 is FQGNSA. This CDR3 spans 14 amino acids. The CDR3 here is CASSLRQGGQPQHF. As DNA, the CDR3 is TGTGCCAGCAGCTTACGCCAGGGTGGACAGCCCCAGCATTTT.

In nucleotides, the CDR3 is TGTGCCAGCAGCTTGGACAGGTCCGCCTATGGCTACACCTTC. This encodes CASSLDRSAYGYTF. J is TRBJ1-2 and V is TRBV6-1, with TRBD1 identical over 7 bases. CDR1 is MNHNS and CDR2 is SASEGT in the germline V gene. The CDR3 consists of 14 residues. V shed 6 bases and J 4 bases; nucleotides not matched to a gene: 8.

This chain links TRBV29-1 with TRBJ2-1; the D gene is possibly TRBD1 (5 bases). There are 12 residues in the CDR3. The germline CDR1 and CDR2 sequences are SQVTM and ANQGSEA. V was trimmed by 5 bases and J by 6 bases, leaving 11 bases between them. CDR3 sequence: CSVSWTTNEQFF. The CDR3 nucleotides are TGCAGCGTTTCTTGGACAACCAATGAGCAGTTCTTC.

The CDR3 nucleotides read TGTGCCAGTAGTATACGGGGTGAGCAGTTCTTC. This sequence encodes CASSIRGEQFF. This chain links TRBV19 with TRBJ2-1; D possibly corresponds to TRBD2 (5 bases). V was shortened by 2 bases and J by 9 bases, with 5 bases between the two germline ends. Looked up from germline, CDR1 is LNHDA and CDR2 is SQIVND (reference sequence). This CDR3 region has 11 residues.